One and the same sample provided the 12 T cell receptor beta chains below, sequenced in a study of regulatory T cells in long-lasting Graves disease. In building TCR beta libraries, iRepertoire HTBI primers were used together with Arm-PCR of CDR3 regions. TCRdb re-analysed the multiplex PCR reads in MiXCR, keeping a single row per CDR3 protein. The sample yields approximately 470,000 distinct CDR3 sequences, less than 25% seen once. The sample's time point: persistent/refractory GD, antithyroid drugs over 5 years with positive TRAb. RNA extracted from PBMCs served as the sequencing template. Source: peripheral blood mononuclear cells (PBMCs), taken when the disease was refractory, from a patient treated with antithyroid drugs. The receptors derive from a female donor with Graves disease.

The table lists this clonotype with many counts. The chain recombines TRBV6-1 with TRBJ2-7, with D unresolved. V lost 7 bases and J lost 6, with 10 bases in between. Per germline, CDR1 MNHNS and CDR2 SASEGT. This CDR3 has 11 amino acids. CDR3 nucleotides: TGTGCCAGCAACCTACGGACCGAGCAGTACTTC. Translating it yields CASNLRTEQYF.

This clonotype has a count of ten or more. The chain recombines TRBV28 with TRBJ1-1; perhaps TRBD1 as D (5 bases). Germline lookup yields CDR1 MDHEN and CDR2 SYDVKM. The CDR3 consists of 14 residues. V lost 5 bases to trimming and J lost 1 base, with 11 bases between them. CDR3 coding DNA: TGTGCCAGCAGTCCAGGGAGGAAGAACACTGAAGCTTTCTTT. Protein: CASSPGRKNTEAFF.

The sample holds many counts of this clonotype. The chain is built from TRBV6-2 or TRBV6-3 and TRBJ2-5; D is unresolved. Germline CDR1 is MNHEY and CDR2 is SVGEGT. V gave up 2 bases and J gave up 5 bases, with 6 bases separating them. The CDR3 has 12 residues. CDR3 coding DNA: TGTGCCAGCAGTTACGTGAGGGAGACCCAGTACTTC. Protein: CASSYVRETQYF.

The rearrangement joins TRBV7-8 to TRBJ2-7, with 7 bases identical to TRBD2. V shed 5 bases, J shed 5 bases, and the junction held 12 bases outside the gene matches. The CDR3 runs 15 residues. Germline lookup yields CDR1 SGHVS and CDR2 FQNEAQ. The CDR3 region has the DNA TGTGCCAGCAGCCCCATGGGAGGGAACTACAACGAGCAGTACTTC. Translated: CASSPMGGNYNEQYF.

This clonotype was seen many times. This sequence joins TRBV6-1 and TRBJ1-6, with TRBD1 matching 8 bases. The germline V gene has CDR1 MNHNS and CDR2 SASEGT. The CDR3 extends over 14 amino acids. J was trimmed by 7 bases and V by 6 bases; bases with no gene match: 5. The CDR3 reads CASRPDRENSPLHF. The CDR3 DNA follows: TGTGCCAGCAGACCGGACAGGGAAAATTCACCCCTCCACTTT.

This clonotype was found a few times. The CDR3 spells CASSLRQGARGANVLTF. Written as DNA, the CDR3 is TGTGCCAGCAGCTTAAGGCAGGGGGCTAGAGGGGCCAACGTCCTGACTTTC. The V call is TRBV7-2, the J call TRBJ2-6; 8 bases fit TRBD1. Germline-derived CDR1 and CDR2 are SGHTA and FQGNSA. This CDR3 spans 17 amino acids. After removal of 2 bases from V and 4 bases from J, the junction contained 7 bases not matched to a gene.

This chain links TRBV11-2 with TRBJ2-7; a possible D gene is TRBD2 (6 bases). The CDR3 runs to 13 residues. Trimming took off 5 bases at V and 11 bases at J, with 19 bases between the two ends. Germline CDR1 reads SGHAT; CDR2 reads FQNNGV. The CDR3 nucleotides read TGTGCCAGCAGCAACCTAGGTATTGGAGGGGAGTACTTC. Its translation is CASSNLGIGGEYF.

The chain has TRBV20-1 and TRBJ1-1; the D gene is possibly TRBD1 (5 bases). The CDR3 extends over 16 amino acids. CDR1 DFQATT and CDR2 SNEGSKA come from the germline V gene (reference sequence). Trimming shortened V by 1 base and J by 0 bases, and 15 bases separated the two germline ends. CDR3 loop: CSARVKEAGLNTEAFF. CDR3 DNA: TGCAGTGCTAGAGTCAAGGAGGCAGGGTTGAACACTGAAGCTTTCTTT.

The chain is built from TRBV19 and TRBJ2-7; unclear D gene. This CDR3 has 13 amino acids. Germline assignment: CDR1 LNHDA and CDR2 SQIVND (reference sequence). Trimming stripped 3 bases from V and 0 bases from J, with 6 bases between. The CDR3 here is CASSIGISYEQYF. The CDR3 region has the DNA TGTGCCAGTAGTATTGGGATCTCCTACGAGCAGTACTTC.

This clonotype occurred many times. The CDR3 region has the DNA TGTGCCACCAGTGATTTTCCAGGGTTTGGCTACACCTTC. Protein sequence: CATSDFPGFGYTF. V gene TRBV24-1 combines with J gene TRBJ1-2; TRBD1 is a possible D gene (5 bases). Trimming took off 1 base at V and 7 bases at J, with 9 bases between the two ends. Germline V gene lookup returns CDR1 KGHDR and CDR2 SFDVKD. This CDR3 spans 13 amino acids.

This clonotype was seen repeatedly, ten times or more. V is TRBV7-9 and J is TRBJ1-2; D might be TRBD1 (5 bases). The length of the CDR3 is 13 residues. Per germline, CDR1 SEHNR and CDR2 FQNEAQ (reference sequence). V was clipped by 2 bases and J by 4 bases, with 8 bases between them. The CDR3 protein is CASSLSQGYGYTF. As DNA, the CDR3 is TGTGCCAGCAGCTTAAGTCAGGGCTATGGCTACACCTTC. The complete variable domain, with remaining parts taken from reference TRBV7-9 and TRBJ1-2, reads DTGVSQNPRHKITKRGQNVTFRCDPISEHNRLYWYRQTLGQGPEFLTYFQNEAQLEKSRLLSDRFSAERPKGSFSTLEIQRTEQGDSAMYLCASSLSQGYGYTFGSGTRLTVV.

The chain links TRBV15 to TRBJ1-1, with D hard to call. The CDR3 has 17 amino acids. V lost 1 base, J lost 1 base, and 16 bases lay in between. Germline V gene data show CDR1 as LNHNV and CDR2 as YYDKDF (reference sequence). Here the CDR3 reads CATSRARTKTTNTEAFF. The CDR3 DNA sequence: TGTGCCACCAGCAGAGCCCGGACTAAAACCACGAACACTGAAGCTTTCTTT.